This TCR beta chain emerged from a study of beta chain features in type 1 diabetes. Regarding the study as a whole: The study found that naive, central memory and Treg TCRB repertoires appeared more similar in patients than in healthy donors. For Type 1 diabetes patients, all four CD4+ subsets carried TCRB CDR3s that were moderately but significantly shorter. For cells with high TCR expression, cDNA sequencing could yield over-representation. There were fewer insertions and more deletions at the VDJ junctions of type 1 diabetes patients.

The V gene's germline CDR1 is MNHNS and CDR2 SASEGT. V was shortened by 1 base and J by 4 bases, with 11 bases between the two germline ends. The CDR3 is 15 residues long. Expressed TCRB transcripts were sequenced because the isolated RNA had all been reverse transcribed beforehand. The method was immunoSEQ multiplex PCR; TCRdb's version includes in-frame clones alone and lacks a portion of them. The sample carries 600,000 to 650,000 clones, 15% to 18% recorded once. As regards this clone: Its antigen remains unidentified.

This chain uses TRBV6-1 with TRBJ1-5, with D maybe TRBD1 (5 bases). This TCR derives from a man aged 18 to 30 in good health. Sequenced material: naive CD4+ T cells from blood. The CDR3 protein is CASSEGSQGNQPQHF. CDR3 sequence (DNA): TGTGCCAGCAGTGAAGGGAGCCAGGGAAATCAGCCCCAGCATTTT.